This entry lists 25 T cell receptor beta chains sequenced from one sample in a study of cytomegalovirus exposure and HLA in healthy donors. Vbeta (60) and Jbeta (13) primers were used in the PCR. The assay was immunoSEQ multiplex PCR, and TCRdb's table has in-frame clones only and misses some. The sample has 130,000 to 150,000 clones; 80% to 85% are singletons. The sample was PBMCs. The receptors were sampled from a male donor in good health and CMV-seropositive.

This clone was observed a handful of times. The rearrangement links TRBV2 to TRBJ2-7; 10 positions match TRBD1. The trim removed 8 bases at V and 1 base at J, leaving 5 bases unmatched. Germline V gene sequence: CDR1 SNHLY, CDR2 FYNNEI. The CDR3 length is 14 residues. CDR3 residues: CASLRQGASYEQYF. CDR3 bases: TGTGCCAGCCTTAGACAGGGGGCTTCCTACGAGCAGTACTTC.

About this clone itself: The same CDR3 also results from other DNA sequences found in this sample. The CDR3 protein is CASTAGGTSGAGEQYF. The CDR3, as DNA: TGTGCCAGCACCGCAGGGGGGACTAGCGGAGCTGGGGAGCAGTACTTC. This sequence joins TRBV9 and TRBJ2-7; 11 bases are shared with TRBD2. The J segment lost 7 bases and the V segment lost 6 bases, leaving 15 bases of the junction unmatched. Germline V gene sequence: CDR1 SGDLS, CDR2 YYNGEE. This CDR3 is built from 16 residues.

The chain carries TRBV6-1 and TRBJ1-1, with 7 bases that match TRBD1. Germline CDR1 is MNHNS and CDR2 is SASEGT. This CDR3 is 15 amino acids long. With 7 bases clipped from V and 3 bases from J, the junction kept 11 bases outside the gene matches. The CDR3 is CASNSAQGRYTEAFF. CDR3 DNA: TGTGCCAGCAATTCAGCACAGGGGAGGTACACTGAAGCTTTCTTT.

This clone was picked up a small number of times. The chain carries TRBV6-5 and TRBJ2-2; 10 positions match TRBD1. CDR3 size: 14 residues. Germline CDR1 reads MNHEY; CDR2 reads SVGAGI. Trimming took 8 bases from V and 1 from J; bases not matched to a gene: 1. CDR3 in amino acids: CASWTGGNTGELFF. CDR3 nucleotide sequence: TGTGCCAGCTGGACAGGGGGGAACACCGGGGAGCTGTTTTTT.

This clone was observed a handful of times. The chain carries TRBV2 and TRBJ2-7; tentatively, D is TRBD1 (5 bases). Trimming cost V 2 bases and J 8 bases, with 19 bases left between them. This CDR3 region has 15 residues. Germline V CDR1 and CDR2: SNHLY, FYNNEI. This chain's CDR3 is CASSERQGGSKKQYF. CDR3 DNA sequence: TGTGCCAGCAGTGAACGGCAGGGTGGTTCTAAAAAGCAGTACTTC. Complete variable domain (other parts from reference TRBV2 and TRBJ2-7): EPEVTQTPSHQVTQMGQEVILRCVPISNHLYFYWYRQILGQKVEFLVSFYNNEISEKSEIFDDQFSVERPDGSNFTLKIRSTKLEDSAMYFCASSERQGGSKKQYFGPGTRLTVT.

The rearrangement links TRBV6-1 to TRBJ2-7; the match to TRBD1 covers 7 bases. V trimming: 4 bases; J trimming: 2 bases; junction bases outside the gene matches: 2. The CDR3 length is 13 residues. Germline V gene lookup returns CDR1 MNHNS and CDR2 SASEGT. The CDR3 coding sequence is TGTGCCAGCAGTGCGGGACAGACCTACGAGCAGTACTTC. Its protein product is CASSAGQTYEQYF.

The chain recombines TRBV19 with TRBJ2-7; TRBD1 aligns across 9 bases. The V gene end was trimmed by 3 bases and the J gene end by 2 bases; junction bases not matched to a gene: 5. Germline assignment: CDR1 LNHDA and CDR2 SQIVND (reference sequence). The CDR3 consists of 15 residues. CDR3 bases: TGTGCCAGTAGTATGGGGACAGGGTTTCCCTACGAGCAGTACTTC. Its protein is CASSMGTGFPYEQYF.

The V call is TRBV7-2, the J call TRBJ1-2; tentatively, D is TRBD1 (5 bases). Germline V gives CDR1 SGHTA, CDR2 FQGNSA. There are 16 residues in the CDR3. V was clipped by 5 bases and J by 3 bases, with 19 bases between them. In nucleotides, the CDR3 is TGTGCCAGCAGCCCTAGAGGACAAACCTTTCACTATGGCTACACCTTC. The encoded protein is CASSPRGQTFHYGYTF.

The CDR3 DNA is TGTGCCAGCAGTGCAGGGTTCGAGAGTGGCTACACCTTC. This encodes CASSAGFESGYTF. The V call is TRBV2, the J call TRBJ1-2; a possible D gene is TRBD1 (5 bases). Trimming removed 4 bases at V and 7 bases at J, with 13 bases between. Germline V gene lookup returns CDR1 SNHLY and CDR2 FYNNEI. CDR3 length: 13 amino acids.

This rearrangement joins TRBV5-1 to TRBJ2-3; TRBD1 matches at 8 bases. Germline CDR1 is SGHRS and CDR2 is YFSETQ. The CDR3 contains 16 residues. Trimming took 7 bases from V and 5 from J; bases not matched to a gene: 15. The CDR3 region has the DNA TGCGCCAGCGGACCTCTACAGACAGGGGTGCAAGATACGCAGTATTTT. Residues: CASGPLQTGVQDTQYF.

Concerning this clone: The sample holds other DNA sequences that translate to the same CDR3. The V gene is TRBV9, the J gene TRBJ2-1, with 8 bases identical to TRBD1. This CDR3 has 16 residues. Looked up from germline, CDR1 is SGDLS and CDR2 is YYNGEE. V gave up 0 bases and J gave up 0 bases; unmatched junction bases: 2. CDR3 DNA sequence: TGTGCCAGCAGCGTAGGGACAGGGAGCTCCTACAATGAGCAGTTCTTC. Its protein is CASSVGTGSSYNEQFF.

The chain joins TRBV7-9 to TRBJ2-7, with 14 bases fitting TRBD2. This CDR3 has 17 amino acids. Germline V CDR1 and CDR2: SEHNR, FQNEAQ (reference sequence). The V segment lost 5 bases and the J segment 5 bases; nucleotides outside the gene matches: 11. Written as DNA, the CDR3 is TGTGCCAGCAGCCCCAGACTAGCGGGAGGGTTTGCGAACGAGCAGTACTTC. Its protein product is CASSPRLAGGFANEQYF. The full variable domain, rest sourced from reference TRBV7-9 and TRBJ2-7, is DTGVSQNPRHKITKRGQNVTFRCDPISEHNRLYWYRQTLGQGPEFLTYFQNEAQLEKSRLLSDRFSAERPKGSFSTLEIQRTEQGDSAMYLCASSPRLAGGFANEQYFGPGTRLTVT.

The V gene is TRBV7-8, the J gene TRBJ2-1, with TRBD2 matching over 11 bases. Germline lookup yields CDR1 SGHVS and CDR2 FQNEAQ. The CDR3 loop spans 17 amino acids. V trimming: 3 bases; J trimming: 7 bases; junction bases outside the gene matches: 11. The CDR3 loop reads CASSFQPSGRQGNEQFF. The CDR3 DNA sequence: TGTGCCAGCAGCTTTCAGCCTAGCGGGAGGCAAGGAAATGAGCAGTTCTTC.

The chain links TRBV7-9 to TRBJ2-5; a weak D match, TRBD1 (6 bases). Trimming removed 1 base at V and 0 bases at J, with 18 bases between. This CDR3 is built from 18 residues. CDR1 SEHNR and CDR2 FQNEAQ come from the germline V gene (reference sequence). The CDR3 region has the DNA TGTGCCAGCAGCTTAGGATCCAGGGGAGACCCTCACCAAGAGACCCAGTACTTC. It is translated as CASSLGSRGDPHQETQYF.

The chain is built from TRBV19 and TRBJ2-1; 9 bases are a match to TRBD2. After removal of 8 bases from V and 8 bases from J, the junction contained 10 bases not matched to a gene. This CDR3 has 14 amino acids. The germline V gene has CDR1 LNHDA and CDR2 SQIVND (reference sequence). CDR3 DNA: TGTGCCAGTGGCCTTAGCGGGAGTTTCTATGAGCAGTTCTTC. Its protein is CASGLSGSFYEQFF.

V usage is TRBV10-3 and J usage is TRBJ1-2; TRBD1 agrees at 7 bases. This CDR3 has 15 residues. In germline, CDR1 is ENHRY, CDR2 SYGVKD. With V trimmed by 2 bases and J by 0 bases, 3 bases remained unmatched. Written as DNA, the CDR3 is TGTGCCATCAGTGAGGGGACAGCCACTAACTATGGCTACACCTTC. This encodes CAISEGTATNYGYTF.

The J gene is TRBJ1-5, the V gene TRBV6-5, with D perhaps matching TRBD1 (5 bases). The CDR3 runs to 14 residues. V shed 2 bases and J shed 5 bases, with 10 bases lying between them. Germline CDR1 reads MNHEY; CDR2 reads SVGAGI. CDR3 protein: CASSYRGRDQPQHF. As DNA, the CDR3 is TGTGCCAGCAGTTACCGGGGGAGGGATCAGCCCCAGCATTTT.

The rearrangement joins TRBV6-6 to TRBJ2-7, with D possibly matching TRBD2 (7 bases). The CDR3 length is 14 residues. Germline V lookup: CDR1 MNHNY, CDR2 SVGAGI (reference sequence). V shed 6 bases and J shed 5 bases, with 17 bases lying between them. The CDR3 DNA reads TGTGCCAGCAGCGACCCCGGGGGGCTGGACGAGCAGTACTTC. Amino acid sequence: CASSDPGGLDEQYF.

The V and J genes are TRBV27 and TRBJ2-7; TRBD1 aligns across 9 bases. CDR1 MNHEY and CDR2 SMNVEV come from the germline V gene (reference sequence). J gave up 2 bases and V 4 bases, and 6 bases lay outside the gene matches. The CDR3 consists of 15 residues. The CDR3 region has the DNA TGTGCCAGCAGTTCACTGGACAGGGGTCCCTACGAGCAGTACTTC. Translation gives CASSSLDRGPYEQYF.

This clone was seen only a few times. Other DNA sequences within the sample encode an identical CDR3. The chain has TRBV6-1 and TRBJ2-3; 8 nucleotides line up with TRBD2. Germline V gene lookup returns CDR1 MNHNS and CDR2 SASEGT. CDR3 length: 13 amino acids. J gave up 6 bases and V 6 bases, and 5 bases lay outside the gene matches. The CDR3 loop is CASRRLAWDTQYF. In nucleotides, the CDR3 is TGTGCCAGCAGGAGACTAGCGTGGGATACGCAGTATTTT.

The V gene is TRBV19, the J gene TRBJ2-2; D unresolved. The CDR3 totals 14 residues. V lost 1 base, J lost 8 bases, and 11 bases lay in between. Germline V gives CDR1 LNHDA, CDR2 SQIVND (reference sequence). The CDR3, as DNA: TGTGCCAGTAGTATAGCCCGAAACTCGGGGGAGCTGTTTTTT. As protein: CASSIARNSGELFF. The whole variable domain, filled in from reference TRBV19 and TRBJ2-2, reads DGGITQSPKYLFRKEGQNVTLSCEQNLNHDAMYWYRQDPGQGLRLIYYSQIVNDFQKGDIAEGYSVSREKKESFPLTVTSAQKNPTAFYLCASSIARNSGELFFGEGSRLTVL.

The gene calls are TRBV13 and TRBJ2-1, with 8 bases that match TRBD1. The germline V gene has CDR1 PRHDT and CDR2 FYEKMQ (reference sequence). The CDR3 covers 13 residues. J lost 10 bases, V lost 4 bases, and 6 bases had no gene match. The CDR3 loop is CASSSTGVREQFF. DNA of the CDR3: TGTGCCAGCAGCTCGACAGGGGTGCGGGAGCAGTTCTTC.

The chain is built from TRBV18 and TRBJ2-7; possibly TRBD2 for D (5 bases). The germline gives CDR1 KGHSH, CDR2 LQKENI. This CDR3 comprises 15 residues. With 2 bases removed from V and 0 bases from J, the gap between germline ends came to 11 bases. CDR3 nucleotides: TGTGCCAGCTCACCAATAGCGAGGAGCTCCTACGAGCAGTACTTC. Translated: CASSPIARSSYEQYF.

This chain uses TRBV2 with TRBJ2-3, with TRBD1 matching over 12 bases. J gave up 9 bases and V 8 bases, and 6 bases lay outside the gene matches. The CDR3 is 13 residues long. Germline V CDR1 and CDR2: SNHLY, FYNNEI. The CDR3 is CASGGTGGATQYF. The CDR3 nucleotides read TGTGCCAGCGGTGGGACAGGGGGCGCCACGCAGTATTTT.

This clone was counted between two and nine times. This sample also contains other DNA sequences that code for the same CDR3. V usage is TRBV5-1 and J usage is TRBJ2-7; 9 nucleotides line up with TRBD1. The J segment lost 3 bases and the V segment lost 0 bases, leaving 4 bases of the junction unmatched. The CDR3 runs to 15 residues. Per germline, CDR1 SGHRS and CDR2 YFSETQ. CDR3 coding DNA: TGCGCCAGCAGCTTGGTACAGGGGGCAGGCTACGAGCAGTACTTC. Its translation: CASSLVQGAGYEQYF.